The rows below give T cell receptor beta chains drawn from one sample of a study of blood T cell repertoires in COVID-19. Produced via immunoSEQ multiplex PCR; TCRdb's table is partial and in-frame only. The table shows around 200,000 clones, with about three quarters occurring only once. The specimen sequenced was peripheral blood. Receptors originate from a woman aged 80 or older with active or convalescent COVID-19. CDR3s include the opening cysteine and the closing phenylalanine or tryptophan. D genes are given only for firm matches. Only some rows state a clone size, as once, few, many or a class for expanded clones.

TRBV28	TRBD1	NA	TRBJ1-1	16	CASSFVTGLLNTEAFF	TGTGCCAGCAGTTTTGTGACAGGGCTACTGAACACTGAAGCTTTCTTT
TRBV9	NA	once	TRBJ1-4	16	CASSRQDLTTNEKLFF	TGTGCCAGCAGCAGACAGGACTTGACGACTAATGAAAAACTGTTTTTT
TRBV24-1	NA	NA	TRBJ2-2	17	CATGGGGAPEDTGELFF	TGTGCCACCGGAGGAGGCGGGGCACCCGAGGACACCGGGGAGCTGTTTTTT
TRBV3-1/TRBV3-2	NA	NA	TRBJ1-2	13	CASRGTGRGPYTF	TGTGCCAGCAGGGGCACAGGGAGAGGTCCCTACACCTTC
TRBV5-1	TRBD1	NA	TRBJ1-6	15	CASSVGQGDNSPLHF	TGCGCCAGCAGCGTGGGACAGGGTGATAATTCACCCCTCCACTTT
TRBV5-1	TRBD1	once	TRBJ1-6	15	CASSRSPGQNSPLHF	TGCGCCAGCAGCCGATCCCCGGGACAGAATTCACCCCTCCACTTT
TRBV5-1	TRBD1	NA	TRBJ2-3	14	CASGNDRGADTQYF	TGCGCCAGCGGCAACGACAGGGGGGCAGATACGCAGTATTTT
TRBV5-1	NA	NA	TRBJ1-1	12	CASSLVEGEAFF	TGCGCCAGCAGCTTGGTGGAGGGAGAAGCTTTCTTT
TRBV28	NA	NA	TRBJ2-7	14	CASSLGSGSYEQYF	TGTGCCAGCAGTTTAGGGAGCGGGTCCTACGAGCAGTACTTC
TRBV9	NA	once	TRBJ2-3	15	CASSERTISTDTQYF	TGTGCCAGCAGCGAGAGGACAATAAGCACAGATACGCAGTATTTT
TRBV4-3	TRBD1	once	TRBJ1-2	14	CASSQRPGQGGYTF	TGCGCCAGCAGCCAGCGTCCGGGACAGGGCGGCTACACCTTC
TRBV9	TRBD1	NA	TRBJ1-2	15	CASSPRQGARGGYTF	TGTGCCAGCAGCCCTCGACAGGGGGCTAGAGGGGGCTACACCTTC
TRBV27	NA	NA	TRBJ1-4	12	CASSYSSEKLFF	TGTGCCAGCAGTTACTCGTCTGAAAAACTGTTTTTT
TRBV11-3	NA	NA	TRBJ2-2	13	CASRNRVTGELFF	TGTGCCAGCAGAAACAGGGTAACCGGGGAGCTGTTTTTT
TRBV27	TRBD1	NA	TRBJ1-5	16	CASSPLYRGRNQPQHF	TGTGCCAGCAGTCCTTTGTACAGGGGACGCAATCAGCCCCAGCATTTT
TRBV5-8	TRBD1	NA	TRBJ1-5	14	CASSRDSFDQPQHF	TGTGCCAGCAGTAGGGACAGTTTTGATCAGCCCCAGCATTTT
TRBV10-2	TRBD1	NA	TRBJ1-2	13	CASRKQGENGYTF	TGCGCCAGCAGAAAGCAGGGGGAAAATGGCTACACCTTC
TRBV7-6	NA	NA	TRBJ1-3	15	CASSSFREAGNTIYF	TGTGCCAGCAGCTCATTCAGGGAAGCTGGAAACACCATATATTTT
TRBV7-6	TRBD2	NA	TRBJ2-5	19	CASSLLASGLFEVVETQYF	TGTGCCAGCAGCTTACTGGCTAGCGGGTTATTCGAGGTTGTGGAGACCCAGTACTTC
TRBV28	NA	NA	TRBJ1-2	13	CASFGQILYGYTF	TGTGCCAGCTTTGGACAGATCCTCTATGGCTACACCTTC
TRBV15	NA	NA	TRBJ1-2	12	CATSRVAGGYTF	TGTGCCACCAGCAGAGTGGCTGGTGGCTACACCTTC
TRBV7-9	NA	NA	TRBJ2-1	14	CASSQGGLLDEQFF	TGTGCCAGCAGCCAGGGGGGACTTCTCGATGAGCAGTTCTTC
TRBV7-2	TRBD1	NA	TRBJ1-2	13	CASSLEGALGYTF	TGTGCCAGCAGCTTAGAGGGGGCGCTTGGCTACACCTTC
TRBV2	NA	NA	TRBJ2-3	11	CASSDSGGRYF	TGTGCCAGCAGTGATTCCGGGGGTCGGTATTTT